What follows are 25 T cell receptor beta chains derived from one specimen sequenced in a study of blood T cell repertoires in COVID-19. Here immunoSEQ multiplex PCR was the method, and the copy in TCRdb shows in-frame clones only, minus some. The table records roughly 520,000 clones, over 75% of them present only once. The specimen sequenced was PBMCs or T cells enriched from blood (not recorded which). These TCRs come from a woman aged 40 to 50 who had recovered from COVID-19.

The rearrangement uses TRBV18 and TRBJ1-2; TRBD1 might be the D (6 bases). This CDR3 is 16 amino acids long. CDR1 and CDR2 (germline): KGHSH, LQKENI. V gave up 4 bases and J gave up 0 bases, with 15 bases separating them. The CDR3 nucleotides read TGTGCCAGCTCACAGCTCTTGGGGGGGCCTAACTATGGCTACACCTTC. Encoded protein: CASSQLLGGPNYGYTF.

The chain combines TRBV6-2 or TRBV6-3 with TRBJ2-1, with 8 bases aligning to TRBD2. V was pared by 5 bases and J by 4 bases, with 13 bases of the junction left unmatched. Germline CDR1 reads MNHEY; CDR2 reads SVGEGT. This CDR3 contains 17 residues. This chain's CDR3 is CASSARNRTSPYNEQFF. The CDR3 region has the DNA TGTGCCAGCAGTGCACGTAATCGGACTAGCCCGTACAATGAGCAGTTCTTC.

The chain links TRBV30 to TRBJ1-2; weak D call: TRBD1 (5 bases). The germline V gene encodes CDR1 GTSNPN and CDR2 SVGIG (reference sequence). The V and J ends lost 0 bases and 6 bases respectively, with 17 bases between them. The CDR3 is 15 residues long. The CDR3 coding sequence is TGTGCCTGGAGTGTACAAATCTCAGGGATTCATGGCTACACCTTC. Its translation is CAWSVQISGIHGYTF.

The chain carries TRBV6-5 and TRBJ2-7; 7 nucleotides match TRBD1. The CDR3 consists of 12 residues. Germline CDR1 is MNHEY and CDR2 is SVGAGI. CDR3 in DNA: TGTGCCAGCAGCCGATCGGGACAGACCAACCACGTC. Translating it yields CASSRSGQTNHV.

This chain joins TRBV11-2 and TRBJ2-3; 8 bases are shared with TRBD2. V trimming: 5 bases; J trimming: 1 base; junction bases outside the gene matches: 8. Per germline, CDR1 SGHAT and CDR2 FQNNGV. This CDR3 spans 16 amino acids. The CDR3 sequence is CASSEVPAGGTDTQYF. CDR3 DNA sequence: TGTGCCAGCAGCGAGGTCCCAGCGGGAGGCACAGATACGCAGTATTTT. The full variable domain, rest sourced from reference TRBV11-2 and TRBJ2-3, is EAGVAQSPRYKIIEKRQSVAFWCNPISGHATLYWYQQILGQGPKLLIQFQNNGVVDDSQLPKDRFSAERLKGVDSTLKIQPAKLEDSAVYLCASSEVPAGGTDTQYFGPGTRLTVL.

CDR3 amino acids: CASSSAGFEAFF. In nucleotides, the CDR3 is TGTGCCAGCAGTTCCGCGGGGTTCGAAGCTTTCTTT. V gene TRBV12-3 or TRBV12-4 combines with J gene TRBJ1-1; no reliable D call. The ends were cut back, 4 bases at V and 8 bases at J, with 11 bases in the middle. This CDR3 region has 12 residues.

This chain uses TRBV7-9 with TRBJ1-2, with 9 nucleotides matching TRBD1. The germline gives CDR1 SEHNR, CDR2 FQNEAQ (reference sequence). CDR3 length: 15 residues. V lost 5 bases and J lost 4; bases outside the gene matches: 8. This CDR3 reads CASSNRDRVPYGYTF. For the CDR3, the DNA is TGTGCCAGCAGCAATAGGGACAGGGTCCCCTATGGCTACACCTTC.

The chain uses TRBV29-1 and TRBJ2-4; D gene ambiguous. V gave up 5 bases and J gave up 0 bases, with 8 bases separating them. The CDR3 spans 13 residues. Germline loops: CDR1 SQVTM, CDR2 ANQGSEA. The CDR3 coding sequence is TGCAGCGTTAAAGGTCTAGCCAAAAACATTCAGTACTTC. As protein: CSVKGLAKNIQYF.

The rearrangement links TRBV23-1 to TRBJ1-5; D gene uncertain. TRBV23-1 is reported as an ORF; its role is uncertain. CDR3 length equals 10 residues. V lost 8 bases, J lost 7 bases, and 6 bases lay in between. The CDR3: CASAVQPQHF. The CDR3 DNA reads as TGCGCCAGCGCGGTCCAGCCCCAGCATTTT.

In DNA form, the CDR3 reads TGTGCCAGCAGCTTAGCCCTAGGAAGCACCGGGGAGCTGTTTTTT. Its translation: CASSLALGSTGELFF. The chain has TRBV7-2 and TRBJ2-2, with unresolved D. Germline V gives CDR1 SGHTA, CDR2 FQGNSA. V was cut by 0 bases and J by 4 bases, with 9 bases left in between. This CDR3 is built from 15 residues.

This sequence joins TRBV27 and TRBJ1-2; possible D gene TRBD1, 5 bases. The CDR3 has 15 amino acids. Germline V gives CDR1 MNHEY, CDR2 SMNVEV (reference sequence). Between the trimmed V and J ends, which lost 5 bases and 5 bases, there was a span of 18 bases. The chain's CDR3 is CASSRAGGGNYGYTF. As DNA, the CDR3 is TGTGCCAGCAGTCGGGCTGGGGGGGGGAATTATGGCTACACCTTC.

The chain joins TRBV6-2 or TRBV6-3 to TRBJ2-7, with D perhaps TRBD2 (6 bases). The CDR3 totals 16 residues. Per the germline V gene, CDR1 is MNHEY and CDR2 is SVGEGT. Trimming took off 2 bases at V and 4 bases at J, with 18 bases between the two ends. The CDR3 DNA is TGTGCCAGCAGTTACGCCCCGGGAGTCGCCGAGTACGAGCAGTACTTC. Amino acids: CASSYAPGVAEYEQYF.

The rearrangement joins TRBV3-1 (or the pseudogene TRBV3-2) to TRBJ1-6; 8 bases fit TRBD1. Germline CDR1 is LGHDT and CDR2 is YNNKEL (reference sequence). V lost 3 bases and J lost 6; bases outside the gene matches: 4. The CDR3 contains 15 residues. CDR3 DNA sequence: TGTGCCAGCAGCCAGATACAGGGGGGTAATTCACCCCTCCACTTT. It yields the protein CASSQIQGGNSPLHF.

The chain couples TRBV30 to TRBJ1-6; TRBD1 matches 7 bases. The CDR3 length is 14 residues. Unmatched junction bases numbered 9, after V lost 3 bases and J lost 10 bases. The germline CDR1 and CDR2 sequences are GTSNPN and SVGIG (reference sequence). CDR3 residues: CAWRRDRLVSPLHF. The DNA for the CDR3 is TGTGCCTGGAGGAGGGACAGATTAGTCTCACCCCTCCACTTT.

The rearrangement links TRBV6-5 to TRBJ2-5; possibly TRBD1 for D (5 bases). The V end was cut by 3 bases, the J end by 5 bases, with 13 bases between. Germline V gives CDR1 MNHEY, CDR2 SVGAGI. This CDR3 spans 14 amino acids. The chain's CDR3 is CASSYSYRKETQYF. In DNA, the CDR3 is TGTGCCAGCAGTTATTCGTACAGGAAGGAGACCCAGTACTTC.

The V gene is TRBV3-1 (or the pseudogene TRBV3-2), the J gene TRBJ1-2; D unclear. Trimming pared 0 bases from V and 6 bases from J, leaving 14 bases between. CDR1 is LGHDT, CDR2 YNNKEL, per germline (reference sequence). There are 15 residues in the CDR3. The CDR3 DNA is TGTGCCAGCAGCCAAGATCTCGCGGGGAAGGATGGCTACACCTTC. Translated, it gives CASSQDLAGKDGYTF.

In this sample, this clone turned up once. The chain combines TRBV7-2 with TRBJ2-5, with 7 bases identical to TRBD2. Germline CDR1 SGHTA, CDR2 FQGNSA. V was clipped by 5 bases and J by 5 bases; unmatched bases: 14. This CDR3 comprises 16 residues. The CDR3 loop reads CASSPVGGTPRETQYF. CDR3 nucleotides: TGTGCCAGCAGCCCCGTCGGGGGGACCCCGAGGGAGACCCAGTACTTC.

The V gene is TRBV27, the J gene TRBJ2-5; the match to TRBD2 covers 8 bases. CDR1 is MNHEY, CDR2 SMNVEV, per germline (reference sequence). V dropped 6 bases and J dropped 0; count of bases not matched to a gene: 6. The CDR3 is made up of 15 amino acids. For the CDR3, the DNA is TGTGCCAGCAGCCCCTTTAGCGGGAACCAAGAGACCCAGTACTTC. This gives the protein CASSPFSGNQETQYF.

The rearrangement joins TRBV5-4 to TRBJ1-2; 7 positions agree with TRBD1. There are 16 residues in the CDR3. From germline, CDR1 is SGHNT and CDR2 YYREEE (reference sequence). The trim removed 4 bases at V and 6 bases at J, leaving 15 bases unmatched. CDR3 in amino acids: CASSLGGVAGGNGYTF. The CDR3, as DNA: TGTGCCAGCAGCCTGGGAGGGGTCGCAGGGGGGAATGGCTACACCTTC. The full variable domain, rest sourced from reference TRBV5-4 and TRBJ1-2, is ETGVTQSPTHLIKTRGQQVTLRCSSQSGHNTVSWYQQALGQGPQFIFQYYREEENGRGNFPPRFSGLQFPNYSSELNVNALELDDSALYLCASSLGGVAGGNGYTFGSGTRLTVV.

The CDR3 is CSVEGAGRNEQFF. As DNA, the CDR3 is TGCAGCGTTGAAGGGGCGGGTCGGAATGAGCAGTTCTTC. The chain links TRBV29-1 to TRBJ2-1; a possible D gene is TRBD2 (5 bases). The germline V gene encodes CDR1 SQVTM and CDR2 ANQGSEA. V lost 1 base and J lost 7, with 11 bases in between. The CDR3 loop spans 13 amino acids.

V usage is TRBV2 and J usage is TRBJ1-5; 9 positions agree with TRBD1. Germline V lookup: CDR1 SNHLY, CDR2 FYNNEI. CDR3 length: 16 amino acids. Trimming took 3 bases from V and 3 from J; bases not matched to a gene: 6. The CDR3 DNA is TGTGCCAGCAGTGACGGGGACAGGGCCGACAATCAGCCCCAGCATTTT. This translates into CASSDGDRADNQPQHF.

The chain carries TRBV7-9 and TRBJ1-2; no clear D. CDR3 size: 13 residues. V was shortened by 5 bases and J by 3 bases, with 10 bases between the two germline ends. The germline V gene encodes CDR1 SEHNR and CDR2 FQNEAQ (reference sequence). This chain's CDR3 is CASSPSEDYGYTF. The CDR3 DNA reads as TGTGCCAGCAGCCCATCAGAAGACTATGGCTACACCTTC.

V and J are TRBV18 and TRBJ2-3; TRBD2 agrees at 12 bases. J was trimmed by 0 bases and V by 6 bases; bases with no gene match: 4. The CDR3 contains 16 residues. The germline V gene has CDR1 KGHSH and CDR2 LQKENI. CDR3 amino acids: CASSPGLAGSTDTQYF. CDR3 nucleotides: TGTGCCAGCTCGCCCGGACTAGCGGGGAGCACAGATACGCAGTATTTT.

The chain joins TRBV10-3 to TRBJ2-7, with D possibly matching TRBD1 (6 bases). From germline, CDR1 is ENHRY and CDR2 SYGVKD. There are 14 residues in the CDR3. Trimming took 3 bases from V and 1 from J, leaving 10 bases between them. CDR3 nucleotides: TGTGCCATCAGTGACCCCGACAGGTCCTACGAGCAGTACTTC. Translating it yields CAISDPDRSYEQYF.

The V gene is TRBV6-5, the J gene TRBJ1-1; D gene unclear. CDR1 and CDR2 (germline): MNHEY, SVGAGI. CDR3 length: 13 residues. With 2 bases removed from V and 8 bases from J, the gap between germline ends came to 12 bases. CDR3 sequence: CASSYNADSEAFF. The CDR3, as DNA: TGTGCCAGCAGTTACAATGCAGACTCAGAAGCTTTCTTT.